This T cell receptor (beta chain) was identified during a study of T-cell memory formation after mild COVID-19. Study at large: TCR clusters were largely donor specific. Study results and caveats: Largely, contracting CD4+ clones fell within CM and EM, and contracting CD8+ clones within EMRA.

TCRdb reprocessed the 5' RACE reads via MiXCR and lists one record per CDR3 protein. The sample shows under 400,000 distinct CDR3 sequences, around 20% of them seen only once. In germline, CDR1 is MRHNA, CDR2 SNTAGT. V was shortened by 6 bases and J by 0 bases, with 9 bases between the two germline ends. CDR3 length equals 14 residues. Concerning this clonotype: Its antigen is undetermined.

The chain is built from TRBV6-4 and TRBJ2-1; D ambiguous. The sequencing input was PBMCs or a T cell subset sorted from them (not recorded which). The sequence was collected from an adult woman who had mild COVID-19 (a few samples of this study predate the infection). Cell type and time point are not known. DNA for the CDR3: TGTGCCAGCAGGGACCCTAGCTCCTACAATGAGCAGTTCTTC. Residues: CASRDPSSYNEQFF.